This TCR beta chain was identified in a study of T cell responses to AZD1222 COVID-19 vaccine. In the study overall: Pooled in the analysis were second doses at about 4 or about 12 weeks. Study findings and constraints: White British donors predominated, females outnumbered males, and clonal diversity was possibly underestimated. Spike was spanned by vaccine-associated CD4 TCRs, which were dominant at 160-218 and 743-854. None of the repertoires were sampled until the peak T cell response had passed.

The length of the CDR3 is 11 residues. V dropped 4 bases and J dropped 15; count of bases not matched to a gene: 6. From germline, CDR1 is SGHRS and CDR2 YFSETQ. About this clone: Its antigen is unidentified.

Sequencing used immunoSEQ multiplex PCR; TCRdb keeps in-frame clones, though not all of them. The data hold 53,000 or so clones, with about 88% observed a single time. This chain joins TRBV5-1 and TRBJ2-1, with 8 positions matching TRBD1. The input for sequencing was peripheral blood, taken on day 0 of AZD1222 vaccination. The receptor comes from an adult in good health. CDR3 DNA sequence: TGCGCCAGCAGCACAGGGGGGCCGAGGTTCTTC. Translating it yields CASSTGGPRFF.